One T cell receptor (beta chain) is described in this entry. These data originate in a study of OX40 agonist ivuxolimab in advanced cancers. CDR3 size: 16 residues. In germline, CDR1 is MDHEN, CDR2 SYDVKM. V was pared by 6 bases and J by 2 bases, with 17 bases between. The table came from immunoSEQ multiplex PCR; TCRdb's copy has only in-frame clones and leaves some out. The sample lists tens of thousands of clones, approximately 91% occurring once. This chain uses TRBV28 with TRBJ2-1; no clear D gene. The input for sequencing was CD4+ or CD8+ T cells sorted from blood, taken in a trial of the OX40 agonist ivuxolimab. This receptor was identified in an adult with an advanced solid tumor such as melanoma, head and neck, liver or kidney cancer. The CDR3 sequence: CASSPTTTVAYNEQFF. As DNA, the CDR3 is TGTGCCAGCAGCCCCACAACTACGGTGGCCTACAATGAGCAGTTCTTC.